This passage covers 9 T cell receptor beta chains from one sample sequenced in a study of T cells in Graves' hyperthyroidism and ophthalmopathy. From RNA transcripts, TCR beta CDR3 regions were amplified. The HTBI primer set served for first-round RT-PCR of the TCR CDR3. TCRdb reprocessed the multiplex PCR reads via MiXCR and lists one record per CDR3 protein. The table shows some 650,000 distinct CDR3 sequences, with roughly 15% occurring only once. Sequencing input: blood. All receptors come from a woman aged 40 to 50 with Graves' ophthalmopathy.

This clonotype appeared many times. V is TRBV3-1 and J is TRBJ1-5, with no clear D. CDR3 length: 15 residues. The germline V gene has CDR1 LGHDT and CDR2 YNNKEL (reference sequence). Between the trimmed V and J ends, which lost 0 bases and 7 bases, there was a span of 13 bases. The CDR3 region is CASSQDLTIGQPQHF. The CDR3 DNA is TGTGCCAGCAGCCAAGATCTTACCATTGGGCAGCCCCAGCATTTT.

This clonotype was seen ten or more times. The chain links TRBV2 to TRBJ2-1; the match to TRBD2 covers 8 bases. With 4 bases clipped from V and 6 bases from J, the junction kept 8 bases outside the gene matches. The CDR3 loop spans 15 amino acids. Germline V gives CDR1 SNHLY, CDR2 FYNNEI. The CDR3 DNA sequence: TGTGCCAGCAGTGCAGAGCGGGGGAGCTTCAATGAGCAGTTCTTC. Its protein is CASSAERGSFNEQFF.

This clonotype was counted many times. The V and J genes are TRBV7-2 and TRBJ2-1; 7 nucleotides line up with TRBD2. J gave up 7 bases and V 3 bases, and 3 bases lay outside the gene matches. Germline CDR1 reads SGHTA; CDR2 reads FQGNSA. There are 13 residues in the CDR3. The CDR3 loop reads CASSLGGWNEQFF. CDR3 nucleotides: TGTGCCAGCAGCTTGGGAGGGTGGAATGAGCAGTTCTTC.

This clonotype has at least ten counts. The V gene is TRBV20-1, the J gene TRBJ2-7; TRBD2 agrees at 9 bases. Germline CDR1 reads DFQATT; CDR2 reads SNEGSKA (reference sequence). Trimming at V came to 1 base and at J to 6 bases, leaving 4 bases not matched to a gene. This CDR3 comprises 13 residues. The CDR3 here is CSARGGRVGEQYF. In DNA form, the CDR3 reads TGCAGTGCTAGAGGCGGGAGGGTTGGCGAGCAGTACTTC.

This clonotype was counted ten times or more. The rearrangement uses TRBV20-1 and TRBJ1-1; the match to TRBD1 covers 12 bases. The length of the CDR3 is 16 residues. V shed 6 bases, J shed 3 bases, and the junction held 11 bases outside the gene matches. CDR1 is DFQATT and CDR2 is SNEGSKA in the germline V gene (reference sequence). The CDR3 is CSATPGTGGAHTEAFF. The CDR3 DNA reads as TGCAGTGCAACCCCCGGGACAGGGGGCGCGCACACTGAAGCTTTCTTT.

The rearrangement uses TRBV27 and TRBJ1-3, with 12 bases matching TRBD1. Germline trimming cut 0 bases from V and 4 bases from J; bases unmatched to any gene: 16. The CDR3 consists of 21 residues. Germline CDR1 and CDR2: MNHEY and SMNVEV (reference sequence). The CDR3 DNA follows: TGTGCCAGCAGTTTATCCTCTGGGGACGGGACAGGGGGCAATAAGGGAAACACCATATATTTT. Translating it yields CASSLSSGDGTGGNKGNTIYF.

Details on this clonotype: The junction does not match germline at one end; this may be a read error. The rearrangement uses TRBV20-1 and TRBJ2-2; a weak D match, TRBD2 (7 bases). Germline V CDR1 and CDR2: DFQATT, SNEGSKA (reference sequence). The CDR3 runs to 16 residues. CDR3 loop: CSARDGGGGNTGEPFF. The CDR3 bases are TGCAGTGCTAGAGATGGGGGCGGGGGAAACACCGGGGAGCCGTTTTTT.

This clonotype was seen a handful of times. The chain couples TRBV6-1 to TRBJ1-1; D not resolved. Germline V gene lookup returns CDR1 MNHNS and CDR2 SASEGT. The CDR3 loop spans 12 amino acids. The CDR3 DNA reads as TGTGACACCCCTAACCCGAACACTGAAGCTTTCTTT. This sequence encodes CDTPNPNTEAFF.

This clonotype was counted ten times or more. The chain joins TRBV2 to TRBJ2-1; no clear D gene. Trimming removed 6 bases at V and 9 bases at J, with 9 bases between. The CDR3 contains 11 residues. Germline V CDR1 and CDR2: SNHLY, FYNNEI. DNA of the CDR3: TGTGCCAGCAGGGAAATAAGTGAGCAGTTCTTC. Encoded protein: CASREISEQFF.